A selection of T cell receptor beta chains follows, all from one sample in a study of beta chain features in type 1 diabetes. Data came from immunoSEQ multiplex PCR; TCRdb stores just in-frame clones and leaves some out. The table has nearly 350,000 clones, roughly 8% seen once. Sequenced input: central memory CD4+ T cells from blood. These receptors all stem from a woman younger than 35 in good health. Each CDR3 is given without its conserved first and last residue. The order of the fields is clone size, D gene, J gene, V gene, CDR3 protein. D genes are given only for firm matches. Where a row states a size, it is once, few, many or the class of an expanded clone; other rows omit it.

-,TRBD2,TRBJ2-1,TRBV19,ASTSGRAEQF
-,TRBD1,TRBJ2-7,TRBV14,ASSPSGQGFNEQY
few,-,TRBJ2-1,TRBV5-1,ASSLGADNEQF
-,-,TRBJ2-1,TRBV7-9,ASSPSLADNEQF
few,-,TRBJ2-7,TRBV7-2,ASSPRVGPYEQY
-,TRBD1,TRBJ1-5,TRBV2,ASSGTGGVQPQH
many,-,TRBJ2-5,TRBV10-3,AIGDVSRETQY
-,-,TRBJ2-5,TRBV28,ASNNQGGETQY
-,-,TRBJ2-5,TRBV7-8,ARTEGAETQY
-,TRBD1,TRBJ2-7,TRBV4-3,ASSHVDRAYEQY
few,-,TRBJ2-7,TRBV15,ATSRDRSGVGEQY
-,-,TRBJ1-2,TRBV18,ASSPPTLVGSNGYT
few,-,TRBJ2-3,TRBV6-1,ASSRTASTDTQY
-,TRBD1,TRBJ1-4,TRBV15,ATSRDRASNEKLF
few,-,TRBJ2-2,TRBV11-3,ASSSGGLSGELF
-,TRBD1,TRBJ2-2,TRBV11-3,ASSPGQGASGELF
many,-,TRBJ2-3,TRBV12-5,ARRTSTDTQY
few,TRBD2,TRBJ2-5,TRBV7-9,ASSLGGTSGSLGETQY
few,-,TRBJ2-3,TRBV2,ASIRDFTDTQY
-,TRBD1,TRBJ2-5,TRBV7-9,ASSLRQGETQY
-,-,TRBJ2-5,TRBV7-2,ASSLSRETQY
many,-,TRBJ2-7,TRBV7-2,ASSLAGARTRYEQY
few,-,TRBJ2-7,TRBV7-8,ASSRLEGTYEQY
few,-,TRBJ2-1,TRBV2,ASRQAPTSSNEQF
-,-,TRBJ2-3,TRBV15,ATRRTDSTDTQY
many,TRBD2,TRBJ2-1,TRBV7-2,ASSLDSGRRNEQF
-,-,TRBJ1-4,TRBV7-2,ASSRFSTNEKLF
-,-,TRBJ1-2,TRBV7-9,ASSLQGQRGEGYT
-,TRBD2,TRBJ2-3,TRBV10-3,AISSGSGQSNTDTQY
few,-,TRBJ2-5,TRBV6-5,ASSKDPAAQETQY
few,TRBD2,TRBJ2-7,TRBV7-2,ASSLYGTSGIYEQY
few,-,TRBJ2-7,TRBV7-2,ASSLSQRYEQY
-,-,TRBJ2-7,TRBV9,ASSVGGRSYEQY
-,TRBD2,TRBJ2-5,TRBV6-1,ASSEHSSRSGRAGSNQETQY
few,TRBD1,TRBJ2-7,TRBV7-2,ASSAGQGRFEQY
few,-,TRBJ2-7,TRBV7-9,ASSPRWSGGYEQY
few,-,TRBJ2-5,TRBV5-4,ASSPPQAQETQY
-,-,TRBJ2-3,TRBV7-9,ASSPTSQPSGNTQY